This entry lists 10 T cell receptor beta chains sequenced from one sample in a study of identical twins. In TCRdb, the 5' RACE reads were re-called with MiXCR into one record per CDR3 protein. The data show about 660,000 distinct CDR3 sequences, 8.6% seen once. These data are also associated with another study on yellow fever vaccine responses in identical twins.

The sample taken for sequencing was PBMCs. The receptors originated from a woman between 18 and 30 years old in good health.

The chain uses TRBV4-3 and TRBJ2-7, with D unclear. Germline lookup yields CDR1 LGHNA and CDR2 YSLEER. This CDR3 comprises 15 residues. Trimming stripped 0 bases from V and 3 bases from J, with 12 bases between. Written as DNA, the CDR3 is TGCGCCAGCAGCCAAGATCTATCGGAGCTCTACGAGCAGTACTTC. Its translation is CASSQDLSELYEQYF.

This clonotype came up a few times. This chain links TRBV5-1 with TRBJ2-7, with 9 bases aligning to TRBD1. J was trimmed by 5 bases and V by 4 bases; bases with no gene match: 7. Germline CDR1 SGHRS, CDR2 YFSETQ. This CDR3 has 14 residues. Written as DNA, the CDR3 is TGCGCCAGCAGCGTGGGACAGGGATTCAACGAGCAGTACTTC. Encoded protein: CASSVGQGFNEQYF.

This clonotype has more than one count but fewer than ten. The chain is built from TRBV6-4 and TRBJ2-1, with D perhaps matching TRBD2 (6 bases). V lost 2 bases to trimming and J lost 9 bases, with 14 bases between them. The length of the CDR3 is 14 residues. CDR1 and CDR2 from the germline V gene are MRHNA and SNTAGT. The CDR3 loop is CASSDEAGKAEQFF. For the CDR3, the DNA is TGTGCCAGCAGTGACGAGGCGGGGAAGGCTGAGCAGTTCTTC.

This clonotype was counted between two and nine times. CDR3 sequence reads: CASSLRLAGPGRETQYF. CDR3 bases: TGTGCCAGCAGCTTAAGGCTAGCGGGGCCTGGGAGGGAGACCCAGTACTTC. The V gene is TRBV5-5, the J gene TRBJ2-5, with TRBD2 matching over 9 bases. Per the germline V gene, CDR1 is SGHKS and CDR2 is YYEKEE (reference sequence). Trimming at V came to 2 bases and at J to 5 bases, leaving 13 bases not matched to a gene. The CDR3 runs 17 residues.

This clonotype has a handful of counts. The J gene is TRBJ2-5, the V gene TRBV6-5; no clear D. Germline V CDR1 and CDR2: MNHEY, SVGAGI. V lost 10 bases, J lost 5 bases, and 14 bases lay in between. The CDR3 has 12 residues. The CDR3 region is CATRDVRETQYF. DNA of the CDR3: TGTGCCACCCGAGACGTCCGGGAGACCCAGTACTTC.

This clonotype was seen a few times. The rearrangement links TRBV9 to TRBJ2-1, with 11 positions matching TRBD2. This CDR3 is 17 amino acids long. The germline CDR1 and CDR2 sequences are SGDLS and YYNGEE. The J segment lost 4 bases and the V segment lost 4 bases, leaving 10 bases of the junction unmatched. DNA of the CDR3: TGTGCCAGCAGCAAAGGGGGACTAGCGGCCTCATACAATGAGCAGTTCTTC. It is translated as CASSKGGLAASYNEQFF.

In its sample, this clonotype was seen a few times. The chain links TRBV12-3 or TRBV12-4 to TRBJ2-1, with 8 bases identical to TRBD2. This CDR3 spans 11 amino acids. V dropped 11 bases and J dropped 12; count of bases not matched to a gene: 9. Written as DNA, the CDR3 is TGTGCCGTCGGGAGGGCCACGGGGCAGTTCTTC. It codes for CAVGRATGQFF.

CDR3 in DNA: TGTGCCAGCAGCCAGAGTAAAACAGGGTCGGCTTTCTTT. Protein product: CASSQSKTGSAFF. The chain links TRBV3-1 to TRBJ1-1, with D possibly TRBD1 on 6 matching bases. The CDR3 consists of 13 residues. V was cut by 3 bases and J by 11 bases, with 16 bases left in between. Germline V gene data show CDR1 as LGHDT and CDR2 as YNNKEL (reference sequence).

The chain employs TRBV7-9 and TRBJ2-1, with D perhaps given as TRBD1 or TRBD2 (6 bases each). Germline assignment: CDR1 SEHNR and CDR2 FQNEAQ (reference sequence). V lost 5 bases, J lost 7 bases, and 24 bases lay in between. The length of the CDR3 is 17 residues. In nucleotides, the CDR3 is TGTGCCAGCAGCCCCCCCGTCCAGGGAAGAGGGGGGAATGAGCAGTTCTTC. This translates into CASSPPVQGRGGNEQFF.

This chain links TRBV3-1 with TRBJ1-2, with D possibly matching TRBD1 (5 bases). V was clipped by 0 bases and J by 4 bases, with 12 bases between them. CDR1 is LGHDT and CDR2 is YNNKEL in the germline V gene (reference sequence). The CDR3 is 15 residues long. CDR3 bases: TGTGCCAGCAGCCAAGATCCCGGGGCTATCTATGGCTACACCTTC. Its protein product is CASSQDPGAIYGYTF.